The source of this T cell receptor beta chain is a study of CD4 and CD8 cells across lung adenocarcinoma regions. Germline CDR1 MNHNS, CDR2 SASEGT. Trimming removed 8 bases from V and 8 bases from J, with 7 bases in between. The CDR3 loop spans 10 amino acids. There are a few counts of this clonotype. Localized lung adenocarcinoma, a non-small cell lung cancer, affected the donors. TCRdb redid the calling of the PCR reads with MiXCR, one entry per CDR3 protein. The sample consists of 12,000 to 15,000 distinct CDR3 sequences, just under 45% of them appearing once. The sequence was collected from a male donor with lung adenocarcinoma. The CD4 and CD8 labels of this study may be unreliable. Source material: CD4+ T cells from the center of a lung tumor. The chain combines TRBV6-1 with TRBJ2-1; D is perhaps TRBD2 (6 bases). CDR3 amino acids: CASGDYEQFF. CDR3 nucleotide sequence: TGTGCCAGCGGGGACTATGAGCAGTTCTTC.